A selection of T cell receptor beta chains follows, all from one sample in a study of vaccination and CD4 T cells after COVID-19. Antigens of these TCRs are unknown. A single record per CDR3 protein comes from TCRdb applying MiXCR to the PCR reads. The sample has approximately 20,000 distinct CDR3 sequences; around half are singletons. The specimen was CD4+ T cells from blood, cultured in vitro, collected after SARS-CoV-2 vaccination. All receptors derive from a human donor who had recovered from COVID-19. Both conserved end residues are part of each CDR3. A D gene is named only where the DNA matches it firmly. Clone size is not always given. Where it is, it says once, few, many or a class for expanded clones.

len: 13
j_gene: TRBJ1-6
d_gene: NA
abundance: NA
v_gene: TRBV27
CDR3nt: TGTGCCAGCAGCTCCGAAACGGGACTTAAGCTCCACTTT
CDR3aa: CASSSETGLKLHF

len: 16
j_gene: TRBJ2-2
d_gene: TRBD2
abundance: NA
v_gene: TRBV10-3
CDR3nt: TGTGCCATCAGTCCGGGACTAGCGGGAGGGCCCGGGGAGCTGTTTTTT
CDR3aa: CAISPGLAGGPGELFF

len: 15
j_gene: TRBJ1-5
d_gene: TRBD1
abundance: few
v_gene: TRBV19
CDR3nt: TGTGCCAGTAGCATGGTGACAGGGAGCAATCAGCCCCAGCATTTT
CDR3aa: CASSMVTGSNQPQHF

len: 13
j_gene: TRBJ1-5
d_gene: NA
abundance: few
v_gene: TRBV27
CDR3nt: TGTGCCAGCAGCCATACCCTGGATCAGCCCCAGCATTTT
CDR3aa: CASSHTLDQPQHF

len: 16
j_gene: TRBJ2-5
d_gene: NA
abundance: NA
v_gene: TRBV28
CDR3nt: TGTGCCAGCAGTTTAGGAACAGGGAGGGGAGTGGAGACCCAGTACTTC
CDR3aa: CASSLGTGRGVETQYF

len: 17
j_gene: TRBJ1-5
d_gene: TRBD1
abundance: NA
v_gene: TRBV28
CDR3nt: TGTGCCAGCAGTTTCTTAGGGACAGGAGATGGCAATCAGCCCCAGCATTTT
CDR3aa: CASSFLGTGDGNQPQHF

len: 14
j_gene: TRBJ1-2
d_gene: NA
abundance: few
v_gene: TRBV11-2
CDR3nt: TGTGCCAGCAGCTCGGCAGGGAAATCCTATGGCTACACCTTC
CDR3aa: CASSSAGKSYGYTF

len: 13
j_gene: TRBJ2-1
d_gene: TRBD1
abundance: NA
v_gene: TRBV24-1
CDR3nt: TGTGCCACCAGTGATTACAGGGGTGATGAGCAGTTCTTC
CDR3aa: CATSDYRGDEQFF

len: 16
j_gene: TRBJ1-1
d_gene: NA
abundance: NA
v_gene: TRBV6-5
CDR3nt: TGTGCCAGCAGTTACTGGACCGGGATAAGCCCCCCTGAAGCTTTCTTT
CDR3aa: CASSYWTGISPPEAFF

len: 14
j_gene: TRBJ2-7
d_gene: TRBD1
abundance: NA
v_gene: TRBV6-2/TRBV6-3
CDR3nt: TGTGCCAGCAGTTATTCACAGGGGGTCAACGAGCAGTACTTC
CDR3aa: CASSYSQGVNEQYF

len: 13
j_gene: TRBJ2-5
d_gene: NA
abundance: few
v_gene: TRBV7-2
CDR3nt: TGTGCCAGCAGCCGGACGGTCCAAGAGACCCAGTACTTC
CDR3aa: CASSRTVQETQYF

len: 15
j_gene: TRBJ1-1
d_gene: NA
abundance: NA
v_gene: TRBV5-4
CDR3nt: TGTGCCAGCAGCCGTGGCAGCCCCATGAACACTGAAGCTTTCTTT
CDR3aa: CASSRGSPMNTEAFF

len: 17
j_gene: TRBJ2-1
d_gene: NA
abundance: once
v_gene: TRBV20-1
CDR3nt: TGCAGTGCTAGAGATTTTAACGGGAAGGGCCCCTACAATGAGCAGTTCTTC
CDR3aa: CSARDFNGKGPYNEQFF

len: 14
j_gene: TRBJ1-6
d_gene: NA
abundance: few
v_gene: TRBV7-6
CDR3nt: TGTGCCAGCAGCTTAGGCCCGGCTAATTCACCCCTCCACTTT
CDR3aa: CASSLGPANSPLHF

len: 18
j_gene: TRBJ2-3
d_gene: TRBD2
abundance: NA
v_gene: TRBV27
CDR3nt: TGTGCCAGCAGTTTATCGGGCTTTTGGGGGGGTAGCACAGATACGCAGTATTTT
CDR3aa: CASSLSGFWGGSTDTQYF

len: 13
j_gene: TRBJ1-1
d_gene: NA
abundance: few
v_gene: TRBV11-2
CDR3nt: TGTGCCAGCAGCCCGGACAGACCCAATGAAGCTTTCTTT
CDR3aa: CASSPDRPNEAFF

len: 13
j_gene: TRBJ1-1
d_gene: NA
abundance: NA
v_gene: TRBV29-1
CDR3nt: TGCAGCGGAGCGACAGCGCGGGACACTGAAGCTTTCTTT
CDR3aa: CSGATARDTEAFF

len: 13
j_gene: TRBJ2-5
d_gene: NA
abundance: NA
v_gene: TRBV20-1
CDR3nt: TGCAGTGCTCGGATTGCTAACCAAGAGACCCAGTACTTC
CDR3aa: CSARIANQETQYF

len: 14
j_gene: TRBJ2-1
d_gene: NA
abundance: NA
v_gene: TRBV5-3
CDR3nt: TGTGCCAGCAGCTTGGCCTGGGGACACAATGAGCAGTTCTTC
CDR3aa: CASSLAWGHNEQFF

len: 14
j_gene: TRBJ2-1
d_gene: TRBD2
abundance: NA
v_gene: TRBV7-8
CDR3nt: TGTGCCAGCAGCTTGGGACTAACCGACAATGAGCAGTTCTTC
CDR3aa: CASSLGLTDNEQFF

len: 17
j_gene: TRBJ1-5
d_gene: NA
abundance: NA
v_gene: TRBV20-1
CDR3nt: TGCAGTGCTCGCCAAGGATCTTGGACAGCTAGCAATCAGCCCCAGCATTTT
CDR3aa: CSARQGSWTASNQPQHF

len: 15
j_gene: TRBJ2-3
d_gene: TRBD1
abundance: NA
v_gene: TRBV5-4
CDR3nt: TGTGCCAGCAGCTTTCCGGGACAGGGAGCAGATACGCAGTATTTT
CDR3aa: CASSFPGQGADTQYF

len: 15
j_gene: TRBJ2-2
d_gene: TRBD1
abundance: NA
v_gene: TRBV24-1
CDR3nt: TGTGCCACCAGTGCCGGGACAGGGGTCACCGGGGAGCTGTTTTTT
CDR3aa: CATSAGTGVTGELFF

len: 13
j_gene: TRBJ1-1
d_gene: NA
abundance: NA
v_gene: TRBV19
CDR3nt: TGTGCCAGTAGTGTCGGGACACTTTCTGAAGCTTTCTTT
CDR3aa: CASSVGTLSEAFF

len: 15
j_gene: TRBJ1-2
d_gene: TRBD1
abundance: once
v_gene: TRBV7-9
CDR3nt: TGTGCCAGCAGCTCCTATGAGACAGGGGGCGGGGGCTACACCTTC
CDR3aa: CASSSYETGGGGYTF

len: 16
j_gene: TRBJ2-3
d_gene: NA
abundance: few
v_gene: TRBV24-1
CDR3nt: TGTGCCACCAGTGACCGCCTAGATATCAGCACAGATACGCAGTATTTT
CDR3aa: CATSDRLDISTDTQYF